The rows below give T cell receptor beta chains drawn from one sample of a study of shared clonotypes between healthy human individuals. Produced via immunoSEQ multiplex PCR; TCRdb's table is partial and in-frame only. The repertoire holds about 980,000 clones, with about three quarters as singletons. Sequenced material: memory CD4+ T cells sorted from blood. The origin of the receptors is a man in his late teens or twenties in good health. Each CDR3 is given with its conserved first and last residue. The order of the fields is D gene, CDR3 length, J gene, clone size, V gene, CDR3 DNA, CDR3 protein. The D gene is left open where the match is weak. The size of a clone is reported for some rows only, either as once, few or many, or as a class for expanded clones.

D gene: NA; CDR3 length: 13; J gene: TRBJ2-5; clone size: NA; V gene: TRBV7-8; CDR3 DNA: TGTGCCAGCAGCGTAGGGGGCCAAGAGACCCAGTACTTC; CDR3 protein: CASSVGGQETQYF
D gene: NA; CDR3 length: 14; J gene: TRBJ2-7; clone size: NA; V gene: TRBV7-2; CDR3 DNA: TGTGCCAGCAGCTTACAGGGATACTCCTACGAGCAGTACTTC; CDR3 protein: CASSLQGYSYEQYF
D gene: NA; CDR3 length: 14; J gene: TRBJ2-3; clone size: NA; V gene: TRBV6-5; CDR3 DNA: TGTGCCAGCAGCACAGGGTGGAGCACAGATACGCAGTATTTT; CDR3 protein: CASSTGWSTDTQYF
D gene: TRBD1; CDR3 length: 15; J gene: TRBJ1-3; clone size: few; V gene: TRBV9; CDR3 DNA: TGTGCCAGCAGCGTGCAGGGGGCTACTGGAAACACCATATATTTT; CDR3 protein: CASSVQGATGNTIYF
D gene: NA; CDR3 length: 13; J gene: TRBJ1-1; clone size: NA; V gene: TRBV7-9; CDR3 DNA: TGTGCCAGCAGCCCCAATCGGGGACAAGAAGCTTTCTTT; CDR3 protein: CASSPNRGQEAFF
D gene: TRBD1; CDR3 length: 13; J gene: TRBJ1-5; clone size: NA; V gene: TRBV30; CDR3 DNA: TGTGCCTGGAGTAAGGGGGCTGGACAGCCCCAGCATTTT; CDR3 protein: CAWSKGAGQPQHF
D gene: NA; CDR3 length: 16; J gene: TRBJ2-2; clone size: NA; V gene: TRBV5-6; CDR3 DNA: TGTGCCAGCAGCTTGCGGGGGGCCGAGAACACCGGGGAGCTGTTTTTT; CDR3 protein: CASSLRGAENTGELFF
D gene: TRBD1; CDR3 length: 13; J gene: TRBJ2-4; clone size: NA; V gene: TRBV11-2; CDR3 DNA: TGTGCCAGCAGCCCCGGGACAGGGAACATTCAGTACTTC; CDR3 protein: CASSPGTGNIQYF
D gene: NA; CDR3 length: 15; J gene: TRBJ2-3; clone size: NA; V gene: TRBV7-8; CDR3 DNA: TGTGCCAGCAGCTTAGACGGCGGGTACACAGATACGCAGTATTTT; CDR3 protein: CASSLDGGYTDTQYF
D gene: TRBD1; CDR3 length: 15; J gene: TRBJ1-6; clone size: NA; V gene: TRBV6-6; CDR3 DNA: TGTGCCAGCAGTTATGGGACAGATAGGAATTCACCCCTCCACTTT; CDR3 protein: CASSYGTDRNSPLHF
D gene: NA; CDR3 length: 13; J gene: TRBJ1-1; clone size: NA; V gene: TRBV6-5; CDR3 DNA: TGTGCCAGCACTAGGGGCATGAACACTGAAGCTTTCTTT; CDR3 protein: CASTRGMNTEAFF
D gene: TRBD2; CDR3 length: 15; J gene: TRBJ2-2; clone size: few; V gene: TRBV5-1; CDR3 DNA: TGCGCCAGCAGCTTGTTCACTAGCGGGGCCGGGGAGCTGTTTTTT; CDR3 protein: CASSLFTSGAGELFF
D gene: TRBD1; CDR3 length: 15; J gene: TRBJ2-3; clone size: NA; V gene: TRBV6-6; CDR3 DNA: TGTGCCAGCAGAACAGGGGGCATCCGAGGAGATACGCAGTATTTT; CDR3 protein: CASRTGGIRGDTQYF
D gene: NA; CDR3 length: 12; J gene: TRBJ1-2; clone size: NA; V gene: TRBV6-5; CDR3 DNA: TGTGCCAGCAGTCCCAACGGGGGAGGCTACACCTTC; CDR3 protein: CASSPNGGGYTF
D gene: TRBD2; CDR3 length: 14; J gene: TRBJ2-1; clone size: NA; V gene: TRBV13; CDR3 DNA: TGTGCCAGCAGCCCTGTAACTAGCGGGTCGGGTTCGCTCTTC; CDR3 protein: CASSPVTSGSGSLF
D gene: TRBD1; CDR3 length: 16; J gene: TRBJ1-6; clone size: NA; V gene: TRBV30; CDR3 DNA: TGTGCCTGTTCTAAAGGGGCGGGCAGGGGGCAAGCACCCCTCCACTTT; CDR3 protein: CACSKGAGRGQAPLHF
D gene: TRBD1; CDR3 length: 14; J gene: TRBJ1-2; clone size: NA; V gene: TRBV6-1; CDR3 DNA: TGTGCCACTCTACCGGGACAGGGTGTATATGGCTACACCTTC; CDR3 protein: CATLPGQGVYGYTF
D gene: TRBD2; CDR3 length: 15; J gene: TRBJ2-1; clone size: NA; V gene: TRBV18; CDR3 DNA: TGTGCCAGCTCAGGGGGACTAGCGATAGACAATGAGCAGTTCTTC; CDR3 protein: CASSGGLAIDNEQFF
D gene: NA; CDR3 length: 14; J gene: TRBJ1-5; clone size: few; V gene: TRBV30; CDR3 DNA: TGTGCCTGGAGTGTAGCCAGGGGCAATCAGCCCCAGCATTTT; CDR3 protein: CAWSVARGNQPQHF
D gene: NA; CDR3 length: 14; J gene: TRBJ2-2; clone size: few; V gene: TRBV6-1; CDR3 DNA: TGTGCCAGCGCAGGAGTGCGGGACACCGGGGAGCTGTTTTTT; CDR3 protein: CASAGVRDTGELFF
D gene: NA; CDR3 length: 13; J gene: TRBJ1-4; clone size: NA; V gene: TRBV10-1; CDR3 DNA: TGCGCCAGCAGTGTCAGCGGTAATGAAAAACTGTTTTTT; CDR3 protein: CASSVSGNEKLFF
D gene: TRBD1; CDR3 length: 16; J gene: TRBJ2-7; clone size: NA; V gene: TRBV29-1; CDR3 DNA: TGCAGCGTTGAAGCCCTGGACAGGGGACCCTCCTACGAGCAGTACTTC; CDR3 protein: CSVEALDRGPSYEQYF
D gene: NA; CDR3 length: 15; J gene: TRBJ1-1; clone size: NA; V gene: TRBV18; CDR3 DNA: TGTGCCAGCTCACCACCCGAACTTGACTACACTGAAGCTTTCTTT; CDR3 protein: CASSPPELDYTEAFF
D gene: NA; CDR3 length: 14; J gene: TRBJ1-4; clone size: NA; V gene: TRBV7-9; CDR3 DNA: TGTGCCAGCAGCGCCAGCGGATCGTACGAAAAACTGTTTTTT; CDR3 protein: CASSASGSYEKLFF
D gene: NA; CDR3 length: 15; J gene: TRBJ1-1; clone size: NA; V gene: TRBV5-1; CDR3 DNA: TGCGCCAGCAGCCCGGCCGGGGGGGCGAACACTGAAGCTTTCTTT; CDR3 protein: CASSPAGGANTEAFF
D gene: NA; CDR3 length: 15; J gene: TRBJ2-2; clone size: few; V gene: TRBV11-1; CDR3 DNA: TGTGCCAGCAGCTTCAGACAGGTGGGGACCGGGGAGCTGTTTTTT; CDR3 protein: CASSFRQVGTGELFF
D gene: TRBD1; CDR3 length: 12; J gene: TRBJ1-4; clone size: NA; V gene: TRBV19; CDR3 DNA: TGTGCCAGCAGGGGACAGAGTGAAAAACTGTTTTTT; CDR3 protein: CASRGQSEKLFF
D gene: NA; CDR3 length: 13; J gene: TRBJ2-7; clone size: NA; V gene: TRBV18; CDR3 DNA: TGTGCCAGCTCGCTGGGAAGCCTCTACGAGCAGTACTTC; CDR3 protein: CASSLGSLYEQYF
D gene: NA; CDR3 length: 15; J gene: TRBJ1-2; clone size: NA; V gene: TRBV30; CDR3 DNA: TGTGCCTGGAGTGTAGACCTCCTAGGGATCCATGGCTACACCTTC; CDR3 protein: CAWSVDLLGIHGYTF
D gene: NA; CDR3 length: 16; J gene: TRBJ2-7; clone size: NA; V gene: TRBV5-1; CDR3 DNA: TGCGCCAGCAGCTTGGGAAGAAGTAGCGCCGGCAACGAGCAGTACTTC; CDR3 protein: CASSLGRSSAGNEQYF
D gene: NA; CDR3 length: 15; J gene: TRBJ2-1; clone size: NA; V gene: TRBV6-5; CDR3 DNA: TGTGCCAGCAGACCCACAGACGGGAGTTACAATGAGCAGTTCTTC; CDR3 protein: CASRPTDGSYNEQFF
D gene: TRBD1; CDR3 length: 13; J gene: TRBJ1-2; clone size: NA; V gene: TRBV14; CDR3 DNA: TGTGCCAGCAGCCAGGACAGGGGTGCGGGCTACACCTTC; CDR3 protein: CASSQDRGAGYTF
D gene: NA; CDR3 length: 15; J gene: TRBJ2-3; clone size: NA; V gene: TRBV11-3; CDR3 DNA: TGTGCCAGCAGCTTATACGGGACTGGCACAGATACGCAGTATTTT; CDR3 protein: CASSLYGTGTDTQYF
D gene: TRBD2; CDR3 length: 15; J gene: TRBJ2-1; clone size: NA; V gene: TRBV11-2; CDR3 DNA: TGTGCCAGCAGCCGAAGTCTTGGGACTAGAGATGAGCAGTTCTTC; CDR3 protein: CASSRSLGTRDEQFF
D gene: NA; CDR3 length: 15; J gene: TRBJ2-2; clone size: NA; V gene: TRBV18; CDR3 DNA: TGTGCCAGCTCACCACCTTCCAGGGGCGGCGGGGAGCTGTTTTTT; CDR3 protein: CASSPPSRGGGELFF
D gene: NA; CDR3 length: 13; J gene: TRBJ1-1; clone size: NA; V gene: TRBV7-9; CDR3 DNA: TGTGCCAGCAGTCCCTGGGATTACGCTGAAGCTTTCTTT; CDR3 protein: CASSPWDYAEAFF
D gene: NA; CDR3 length: 12; J gene: TRBJ1-1; clone size: NA; V gene: TRBV28; CDR3 DNA: TGTGCCAGCAGTTTTTCTGTGACTGAAGCTTTCTTT; CDR3 protein: CASSFSVTEAFF
D gene: NA; CDR3 length: 15; J gene: TRBJ1-6; clone size: few; V gene: TRBV4-3; CDR3 DNA: TGCGCCAGCAGCCAAGATAATTCACAGAATTCACCCCTCCACTTT; CDR3 protein: CASSQDNSQNSPLHF
D gene: TRBD1; CDR3 length: 16; J gene: TRBJ1-2; clone size: NA; V gene: TRBV5-6; CDR3 DNA: TGTGCCAGCAGCCCGGGGACAGGGGGCCATAACTATGGCTACACCTTC; CDR3 protein: CASSPGTGGHNYGYTF
D gene: NA; CDR3 length: 13; J gene: TRBJ1-1; clone size: NA; V gene: TRBV6-1; CDR3 DNA: TGTGCCAGCAGTGAAACCGTAAACACTGAAGCTTTCTTT; CDR3 protein: CASSETVNTEAFF
D gene: NA; CDR3 length: 17; J gene: TRBJ2-6; clone size: once; V gene: TRBV10-3; CDR3 DNA: TGTGCCATCAGTGCTCGCCAGGGCCTCTCTGGGGCCAACGTCCTGACTTTC; CDR3 protein: CAISARQGLSGANVLTF
D gene: NA; CDR3 length: 15; J gene: TRBJ2-7; clone size: NA; V gene: TRBV30; CDR3 DNA: TGTGCCTGGTCCCACAGGCTAGGTAGCTCCAACGAGCAGTACTTC; CDR3 protein: CAWSHRLGSSNEQYF
D gene: NA; CDR3 length: 15; J gene: TRBJ2-7; clone size: once; V gene: TRBV19; CDR3 DNA: TGTGCCAGTAGTAGCCAGGGTCCCTACGGATACGAGCAGTACTTC; CDR3 protein: CASSSQGPYGYEQYF
D gene: NA; CDR3 length: 15; J gene: TRBJ1-5; clone size: NA; V gene: TRBV5-6; CDR3 DNA: TGTGCCAGCAGCTCCGCCGGGAGCAGCAATCAGCCCCAGCATTTT; CDR3 protein: CASSSAGSSNQPQHF
D gene: TRBD1; CDR3 length: 14; J gene: TRBJ2-1; clone size: NA; V gene: TRBV10-1; CDR3 DNA: TGCGCCAGCAGCCTACAGGGGGCCGAAGGAGAGCAGTTCTTC; CDR3 protein: CASSLQGAEGEQFF
D gene: NA; CDR3 length: 12; J gene: TRBJ2-3; clone size: many; V gene: TRBV19; CDR3 DNA: TGTGCCAGTAGTATGGGGGCACAAGCAGGGGCCTTT; CDR3 protein: CASSMGAQAGAF
D gene: TRBD1; CDR3 length: 13; J gene: TRBJ1-2; clone size: NA; V gene: TRBV27; CDR3 DNA: TGTGCCAGCAGTAGGGGGCGCGAGTCGGGCTACACCTTC; CDR3 protein: CASSRGRESGYTF
D gene: TRBD1; CDR3 length: 15; J gene: TRBJ1-1; clone size: NA; V gene: TRBV9; CDR3 DNA: TGTGCCAGCAGCGTCACAGGGGGTTTGGGCACTGAAGCTTTCTTT; CDR3 protein: CASSVTGGLGTEAFF
D gene: NA; CDR3 length: 14; J gene: TRBJ2-2; clone size: few; V gene: TRBV5-6; CDR3 DNA: TGTGCCAGCAGCCCGGGGCAGCCCACCGGGGAGCTGTTTTTT; CDR3 protein: CASSPGQPTGELFF
D gene: NA; CDR3 length: 10; J gene: TRBJ2-7; clone size: NA; V gene: TRBV6-6; CDR3 DNA: TGTGCCACCCAGGGCAGCATTCTGTACTTC; CDR3 protein: CATQGSILYF
D gene: TRBD1; CDR3 length: 17; J gene: TRBJ1-4; clone size: NA; V gene: TRBV4-1; CDR3 DNA: TGCGCCAGCAGCCAAGCCCGGGACAGCCCGCTTAATGAAAAACTGTTTTTT; CDR3 protein: CASSQARDSPLNEKLFF
D gene: NA; CDR3 length: 13; J gene: TRBJ2-7; clone size: few; V gene: TRBV7-2; CDR3 DNA: TGTGCCAGCAGCTTAGCGGGGACCTACGAGCAGTACTTC; CDR3 protein: CASSLAGTYEQYF
D gene: TRBD2; CDR3 length: 16; J gene: TRBJ2-3; clone size: few; V gene: TRBV19; CDR3 DNA: TGTGCCAGTAGTACAGGCGGGGGGTCCCGCACAGATACGCAGTATTTT; CDR3 protein: CASSTGGGSRTDTQYF